This T cell receptor (beta chain) was identified in a study of high-grade serous ovarian cancer treatment subgroups. Whole-study context: Mean per sample: around 14,000 reads, thousands of unique TCR beta rearrangements.

Study observations and caveats: Same-patient tumor repertoires overlapped at roughly 0.095 to 0.8; different patients barely overlapped. Only CDR3 was analyzed; CDR1 and CDR2 were not. Bulk tumor TCR sequencing gave no spatial information.

Comments on this clone: What it binds is not known.

Sequenced by immunoSEQ multiplex PCR; TCRdb stores in-frame clones only, minus some. The sample records 35,000 to 45,000 clones, about 79% being singletons. Tumor samples were taken before definitive surgery or chemotherapy. The TCR sequence derives from a human donor with high-grade serous ovarian cancer. The sequencing input was tumor tissue.

In DNA, the CDR3 is TGTGCCAGCAGCTCCCTCCCCTACGAGCAGTACTTC. This sequence encodes CASSSLPYEQYF. This chain joins TRBV7-2 and TRBJ2-7; no clear D gene. Germline V gene sequence: CDR1 SGHTA, CDR2 FQGNSA. The CDR3 has 12 residues. The ends were cut back, 4 bases at V and 2 bases at J, with 6 bases in the middle.